The rows below give T cell receptor beta chains drawn from one sample of a study of cytomegalovirus exposure and HLA in healthy donors. Measured with immunoSEQ multiplex PCR; TCRdb has only the in-frame clones, and not every one. The sample lists over 100,000 clones, approximately 78% seen once, with approximately 1.5% in the top ten. The sample taken for sequencing was PBMCs. The receptors were sampled from a female donor in good health and CMV-seronegative. Both conserved end residues are trimmed from each CDR3. Each record gives: CDR3 protein, V gene.

cdr3_aa: ASSESTRGQENTEAF; v_call: TRBV10-1
cdr3_aa: ASSQDRGGSRTKLF; v_call: TRBV4-2
cdr3_aa: ASSFSSYEQY; v_call: TRBV5-4
cdr3_aa: ASSIRESEKLF; v_call: TRBV19
cdr3_aa: ASSQVGFRDNYGYT; v_call: TRBV4-1
cdr3_aa: ASRVRGTNTEAF; v_call: TRBV7-2
cdr3_aa: ASSQTVQETQY; v_call: TRBV6-5
cdr3_aa: SVDDGNTDTQY; v_call: TRBV29-1
cdr3_aa: ASSYVEGGETQY; v_call: TRBV6-5
cdr3_aa: ASSRKAATGAVSYEQY; v_call: TRBV4-3
cdr3_aa: ASILQGYEQF; v_call: TRBV6-1
cdr3_aa: ASSPSIERRTEAF; v_call: TRBV5-6
cdr3_aa: AWGTGLNEKLF; v_call: TRBV30
cdr3_aa: ASSLAPRTGGGQPQH; v_call: TRBV7-2
cdr3_aa: ASSLVAGGGDTQY; v_call: TRBV7-2
cdr3_aa: ASSGRQGGTDTQY; v_call: TRBV2
cdr3_aa: ASSSTTGAPVTGELF; v_call: TRBV23-1
cdr3_aa: ASSIVSASNYGYT; v_call: TRBV19
cdr3_aa: ASGGGADTQY; v_call: TRBV7-2
cdr3_aa: ASSLSWRKGWNEQF; v_call: TRBV28
cdr3_aa: ASTTSRGNYGYT; v_call: TRBV6-5
cdr3_aa: ASSLGTASSYEQY; v_call: TRBV7-9
cdr3_aa: ATRGSGVADTQY; v_call: TRBV28
cdr3_aa: ASSFSPGQGRYGYT; v_call: TRBV27
cdr3_aa: ASSSSRVEQY; v_call: TRBV7-2